The rows below give T cell receptor beta chains drawn from one sample of a study of cytomegalovirus exposure and HLA in healthy donors. Sequenced by immunoSEQ multiplex PCR; TCRdb stores in-frame clones only, minus some. The table has approximately 110,000 clones, about 76% seen once. Sequencing input: PBMCs. The receptors were gathered from a woman in her sixties in good health and CMV-seropositive. The CDR3 runs from the conserved cysteine through the conserved F or W. D genes are given only for firm matches. Clone size appears in some rows only: once, few, many, or a class for an expanded clone.

V gene	CDR3 length	D gene	J gene	clone size	CDR3 DNA	CDR3 protein
TRBV30	15	-	TRBJ2-6	few	TGTGCCTGGAGTTTGACAGTGGCCGGGGCCAACGTCCTGACTTTC	CAWSLTVAGANVLTF
TRBV19	19	TRBD2	TRBJ2-3	-	TGTGCCAGTAGGAGATGGTCGCGGAAAGCGGGGGAGACTACAGATACGCAGTATTTT	CASRRWSRKAGETTDTQYF
TRBV28	15	-	TRBJ1-5	-	TGTGCCAGCAGTGACCTAGGGGGAGCCAATCAGCCCCAGCATTTT	CASSDLGGANQPQHF
TRBV7-8	16	-	TRBJ2-3	-	TGTGCCAGCAGCTCTGTTTGGGGGGGCGTCGGAGATACGCAGTATTTT	CASSSVWGGVGDTQYF
TRBV9	15	TRBD2	TRBJ2-2	once	TGTGCCAGCACTAGCGGGAGGACTTCAATCGGGGAGCTGTTTTTT	CASTSGRTSIGELFF
TRBV29-1	18	-	TRBJ2-1	once	TGCAGCGTTGAAGATAGAGAAGCCTGGGGGGTTAATCAGAATGAGCAGTTCTTC	CSVEDREAWGVNQNEQFF
TRBV5-6	14	-	TRBJ2-7	-	TGTGCCAGCAACTTGTCACAGGGTTGGTACGAGCAGTACTTC	CASNLSQGWYEQYF
TRBV4-3	15	TRBD2	TRBJ2-7	-	TGCGCCAGCAGCCAAGATTGGGCGGGGGGCTACGAGCAGTACTTC	CASSQDWAGGYEQYF
TRBV4-2	13	TRBD1	TRBJ2-5	-	TGTGCCAGCAGCCAAGACAGGGGGGAGACCCAGTACTTC	CASSQDRGETQYF
TRBV23-1	16	-	TRBJ1-1	-	TGCGCCAGAGGAGGGTGTCAGCGGAACCCTAACACTGAAGCTTTCTTT	CARGGCQRNPNTEAFF
TRBV18	12	-	TRBJ1-2	-	TGTGCCAGCTCATTTGACAGAAATGGCTACACCTTC	CASSFDRNGYTF
TRBV6-1	13	-	TRBJ1-2	-	TGTGCCAGCAGTGAGAGTTTAAACTATGGCTACACCTTC	CASSESLNYGYTF
TRBV7-9	12	TRBD1	TRBJ2-7	-	TGTGCCAGCAGCCTCGACAGGGAAACTAAGTACTTC	CASSLDRETKYF
TRBV19	14	-	TRBJ1-2	-	TGTGCCAGTAGTTTAACGGGAGCTACCTATGGCTACACCTTC	CASSLTGATYGYTF
TRBV9	15	TRBD1	TRBJ2-7	-	TGTGCCAGCAGCGCCAGGACAGGCCAAGGGGTCGAGCAGTACTTC	CASSARTGQGVEQYF
TRBV13	21	TRBD2	TRBJ2-3	-	TGTGCCAGCAGCTTAGCCGCCAGGACTAGCTGGACAACGCCTAGCACAGATACGCAGTATTTT	CASSLAARTSWTTPSTDTQYF
TRBV6-1	14	-	TRBJ1-6	-	TGTGCCAGCAGTGGCGACTTGAACAATTCACCCCTCCACTTT	CASSGDLNNSPLHF
TRBV7-9	14	-	TRBJ2-7	-	TGTGCCAGCAGCCAAGCCCAGGGAAAATACGAGCAGTACTTC	CASSQAQGKYEQYF
TRBV6-5	14	-	TRBJ2-7	-	TGTGCCAGCAGTTACAATCAGGCCCGCTACGAGCAGTACTTC	CASSYNQARYEQYF
TRBV13	14	-	TRBJ1-2	-	TGTGCCAGCAGCCCAACCGGGGGTCCCTATGGCTACACCTTC	CASSPTGGPYGYTF
TRBV11-2	13	-	TRBJ1-2	few	TGTGCCAGCAGCCCCGTCGGGGTCGGAGGCTACACCTTC	CASSPVGVGGYTF
TRBV2	13	TRBD2	TRBJ2-3	-	TGTGCCAGCAGTTGGGACTACACAGATACGCAGTATTTT	CASSWDYTDTQYF
TRBV19	13	TRBD2	TRBJ2-1	-	TGTGCCAGCCGGGAGGCCTCCTACAATGAGCAGTTCTTC	CASREASYNEQFF
TRBV9	16	-	TRBJ2-1	-	TGTGCCAGCAGCGCGGAAAGGGGGGGGAGCAGCAATGAGCAGTTCTTC	CASSAERGGSSNEQFF
TRBV30	12	TRBD1	TRBJ2-7	-	TGTGCCAGCGGACAGGGGGCAGGCGAGCAGTACTTC	CASGQGAGEQYF
TRBV5-1	14	-	TRBJ2-7	-	TGCGCCAGCAGCTTGACCGGGGTGGCCTACGAGCAGTACTTC	CASSLTGVAYEQYF
TRBV23-1	17	-	TRBJ1-2	once	TGCGCCAGCAGTCATCCCCAGCGGGACCGAACTTTCTATGGCTACACCTTC	CASSHPQRDRTFYGYTF
TRBV7-8	16	TRBD2	TRBJ2-3	once	TGTGCCAGCAGCTTAGCAAGCGGGGGGGCCGAAGATACGCAGTATTTT	CASSLASGGAEDTQYF
TRBV29-1	14	TRBD1	TRBJ1-1	-	TGCAGCGTCCGACTGACAGGGGGGGACACTGAAGCTTTCTTT	CSVRLTGGDTEAFF
TRBV5-6	15	TRBD2	TRBJ2-3	-	TGTGCCAGCAGCACTGCTAGCGGCTACACAGATACGCAGTATTTT	CASSTASGYTDTQYF
TRBV7-2	16	TRBD2	TRBJ2-3	-	TGTGCCAGCAGCCCAGAAGCGGGGGGGCAGCAAGATACGCAGTATTTT	CASSPEAGGQQDTQYF
TRBV2	15	TRBD2	TRBJ2-3	-	TGTGCCAGCAGTCCTTTAGCGGGAGAGACAGATACGCAGTATTTT	CASSPLAGETDTQYF
TRBV7-2	15	TRBD1	TRBJ1-2	-	TGTGCCAGCAGCGACCGACAGGGTATACGGCAAGGCTACACCTTC	CASSDRQGIRQGYTF
TRBV6-5	12	-	TRBJ2-3	-	TGTGCTACTACGGGAAGTACAGATACGCAGTATTTT	CATTGSTDTQYF
TRBV21-1	19	-	TRBJ1-5	-	TGTGCCAGCAGCAAAGGGGGGACAGGGACCCATCGGGGCAATCAGCCCCAGCATTTT	CASSKGGTGTHRGNQPQHF
TRBV5-1	13	-	TRBJ2-7	-	TGCGCCAGGGGGGGTCAGGAGACGAACGAGCAGTACTTC	CARGGQETNEQYF